What follows is one TCR beta chain and its context. Its antigen is as yet unknown. Following RNA extraction, reverse transcription yielded cDNA that acted as the sequencing template. Some clones are missing from TCRdb's copy, which holds only in-frame ones; the method was immunoSEQ multiplex PCR. Of about 210,000 clones listed, approximately 38% are singletons. The CDR3 contains 14 residues. The germline V gene encodes CDR1 LNHDA and CDR2 SQIVND (reference sequence). The ends were cut back, 6 bases at V and 3 bases at J, with 15 bases in the middle. This entry is derived from a study of CD8+ T cells in alopecia areata. This sample's treatment: oral pan-JAK inhibitor, 5-10 mg twice daily. Investigators sorted PBMCs to obtain both CD4+ and CD8+ T cells. Study conclusions and caveats: Higher clonality and more expanded CD8+ clones appeared in lesional than normal scalp. Scalp clonality decreased significantly with tofacitinib, and so did expanded CD8+ clones among the top 100.

This chain connects TRBV19 to TRBJ2-7; D may correspond to TRBD1 or TRBD2 (5 bases each). Sequenced here: CD4+ T cells sorted from blood, sampled around week 31, from a patient treated with tofacitinib. The receptor comes from a human donor with alopecia areata. CDR3 residues: CASRDLDGGYEQYF. The CDR3 DNA reads TGTGCCAGTAGGGACTTGGATGGGGGCTACGAGCAGTACTTC.